Below, 25 T cell receptor beta chains from the same sample are listed, as sequenced in a study of T cell repertoires in cytomegalovirus infection. Their antigens remain unidentified. One entry per CDR3 protein, called by TCRdb with MiXCR from the reads. The sample includes more than 45,000 distinct CDR3 sequences, 33% of them seen just once. Sequencing was done on a sample of PBMCs, sequenced either directly or after in vitro stimulation (not recorded which). The receptor source for this set is a human donor in good health (CMV status not recorded). Some clones in this sample may be carry-over from other donors' samples.

A few counts support this clonotype. This chain joins TRBV7-8 and TRBJ1-4; D is unresolved. CDR1 and CDR2 from the germline V gene are SGHVS and FQNEAQ. The CDR3 loop spans 15 amino acids. Between the trimmed V and J ends, which lost 8 bases and 0 bases, there was a span of 13 bases. The CDR3: CASGLGRATNEKLFF. CDR3 nucleotides: TGTGCCAGCGGCCTCGGACGAGCAACTAATGAAAAACTGTTTTTT.

This clonotype was counted many times. The chain recombines TRBV12-3 or TRBV12-4 with TRBJ1-5; tentative D call: TRBD1 (5 bases). This CDR3 spans 14 amino acids. V was pared by 1 base and J by 5 bases, with 9 bases between. The CDR3 DNA sequence: TGTGCCAGCAGTTTAGGGGACCGAGATCAGCCCCAGCATTTT. Translated: CASSLGDRDQPQHF.

The rearrangement uses TRBV7-2 and TRBJ2-2; D is perhaps TRBD2 (5 bases). The CDR3 consists of 16 residues. Germline V lookup: CDR1 SGHTA, CDR2 FQGNSA. The V gene lost 2 bases and the J gene lost 3 bases, with 13 bases spanning the gap. This chain's CDR3 is CASSLFRAGDTGELFF. CDR3 bases: TGTGCCAGCAGCTTATTTAGGGCCGGGGACACCGGGGAGCTGTTTTTT.

This clonotype showed up just a few times. The J gene is TRBJ2-1, the V gene TRBV10-3; TRBD2 matches at 11 bases. CDR3 length equals 15 residues. Germline CDR1 and CDR2: ENHRY and SYGVKD. V dropped 8 bases and J dropped 7; count of bases not matched to a gene: 10. CDR3 nucleotide sequence: TGTGCCATCTCAGGACTAGCGGGCATAGGGAATGAGCAGTTCTTC. Protein: CAISGLAGIGNEQFF.

The V and J genes are TRBV5-4 and TRBJ2-1; D might be TRBD2 (6 bases). The CDR3 length is 15 residues. CDR1 and CDR2 from the germline V gene are SGHNT and YYREEE (reference sequence). Trimming stripped 2 bases from V and 7 bases from J, with 16 bases between. CDR3 in DNA: TGTGCCAGCAGCTTAGGCGGGGTGTGGTCTAATGAGCAGTTCTTC. Protein sequence: CASSLGGVWSNEQFF.

The chain couples TRBV7-2 to TRBJ1-1; a weak D match, TRBD1 (5 bases). V was pared by 4 bases and J by 6 bases, with 12 bases between. The CDR3 runs 13 residues. CDR1 and CDR2 from the germline V gene are SGHTA and FQGNSA. This chain's CDR3 is CASSSRVAAEAFF. DNA for the CDR3: TGTGCCAGCAGCTCCAGGGTCGCGGCTGAAGCTTTCTTT.

This clonotype was counted at least ten times. The chain combines TRBV7-2 with TRBJ2-5; no definite D call. There are 13 residues in the CDR3. Trimming shortened V by 1 base and J by 5 bases, and 8 bases separated the two germline ends. Germline V gives CDR1 SGHTA, CDR2 FQGNSA. This CDR3 is CASSLDSVETQYF. The CDR3, as DNA: TGTGCCAGCAGCTTAGATAGTGTGGAGACCCAGTACTTC.

This clonotype has at least ten counts. The genes are TRBV11-2 and TRBJ2-3, with a weak D call TRBD2 (5 bases). Germline lookup yields CDR1 SGHAT and CDR2 FQNNGV. The CDR3 covers 16 residues. The V end was cut by 4 bases, the J end by 9 bases, with 23 bases between. CDR3 nucleotide sequence: TGTGCCAGCAGCTCCCCGGATAGCGACTCTCACATAACGCAGTATTTT. Amino acid sequence: CASSSPDSDSHITQYF.

There are many counts of this clonotype. The V and J genes are TRBV11-2 and TRBJ1-2, with D possibly TRBD1 on 6 matching bases. Trimming left V 5 bases short and J 9 bases short, with 16 bases between. Germline V gene lookup returns CDR1 SGHAT and CDR2 FQNNGV. This CDR3 spans 13 amino acids. In DNA form, the CDR3 reads TGTGCCAGCAGCCAGGGGAGGGGGTCTCGCTACACCTTC. As protein: CASSQGRGSRYTF.

This chain joins TRBV19 and TRBJ1-1, with 7 bases aligning to TRBD1. The germline V gene encodes CDR1 LNHDA and CDR2 SQIVND (reference sequence). This CDR3 has 14 amino acids. Trimming cost V 8 bases and J 5 bases; bases outside gene matches: 11. CDR3 sequence (DNA): TGTGCCAGTTGGGACAGCCGAAGTTGGACTGAAGCTTTCTTT. Translated: CASWDSRSWTEAFF.

This clonotype showed up just a few times. The chain is built from TRBV20-1 and TRBJ1-2; 10 bases fit TRBD1. The CDR3 contains 18 residues. V lost 0 bases and J lost 2; bases outside the gene matches: 12. Germline lookup yields CDR1 DFQATT and CDR2 SNEGSKA (reference sequence). CDR3 DNA: TGCAGTGCTAGAGATGGGCGTGTGGGGACAGGGGAGAACTATGGCTACACCTTC. It specifies CSARDGRVGTGENYGYTF.

The J gene is TRBJ2-3, the V gene TRBV6-1, with D perhaps TRBD1 (5 bases). Germline V gene data show CDR1 as MNHNS and CDR2 as SASEGT. Trimming shortened V by 8 bases and J by 4 bases, and 7 bases separated the two germline ends. CDR3 length equals 11 residues. In nucleotides, the CDR3 is TGTGCCAGCCGACAGTCAGATACGCAGTATTTT. This translates into CASRQSDTQYF.

This clonotype showed up many times. V is TRBV7-2 and J is TRBJ2-2; 13 bases are a match to TRBD2. The CDR3 spans 16 residues. Germline-derived CDR1 and CDR2 are SGHTA and FQGNSA. V shed 5 bases and J 7 bases; nucleotides not matched to a gene: 7. CDR3 amino acids: CASSPTSGGAVGELFF. The CDR3 DNA reads TGTGCCAGCAGCCCTACTAGCGGGGGGGCCGTCGGGGAGCTGTTTTTT.

Points on this clonotype: One end of the junction fails to match germline, which may point to a read error. The V call is TRBV11-2, the J call TRBJ2-1; TRBD2 aligns across 7 bases. Germline CDR1 reads SGHAT; CDR2 reads FQNNGV. The CDR3 extends over 18 amino acids. The CDR3 loop is CASSLERNLLAFYNEQSF. The CDR3 region has the DNA TGTGCCAGCAGCTTAGAACGGAACTTACTAGCGTTCTACAATGAGCAGTCCTTC. Based on the CDR3 plus reference TRBV11-2 and TRBJ2-1, the full variable domain is EAGVAQSPRYKIIEKRQSVAFWCNPISGHATLYWYQQILGQGPKLLIQFQNNGVVDDSQLPKDRFSAERLKGVDSTLKIQPAKLEDSAVYLCASSLERNLLAFYNEQSFGPGTRLTVL.

V usage is TRBV7-4 and J usage is TRBJ1-2, with D perhaps matching TRBD1 (5 bases). CDR3 length: 12 amino acids. Trimming cost V 7 bases and J 6 bases, with 12 bases left between them. The germline V gene has CDR1 SGHVT and CDR2 SQSDAQ. The CDR3, as DNA: TGTGCCAGCACGCGACAGACTCATGGCTACACCTTC. Its translation: CASTRQTHGYTF.

This clonotype was counted ten times or more. The chain is built from TRBV7-8 and TRBJ2-1, with 7 bases identical to TRBD2. The CDR3 runs to 15 residues. In germline, CDR1 is SGHVS, CDR2 FQNEAQ. With 5 bases clipped from V and 2 bases from J, the junction kept 6 bases outside the gene matches. This CDR3 is CASSPGTTPYNEQFF. The CDR3 DNA reads as TGTGCCAGCAGCCCCGGGACTACCCCCTACAATGAGCAGTTCTTC. The complete variable domain, with remaining parts taken from reference TRBV7-8 and TRBJ2-1, reads GAGVSQSPRYKVAKRGQDVALRCDPISGHVSLFWYQQALGQGPEFLTYFQNEAQLDKSGLPSDRFFAERPEGSVSTLKIQRTQQEDSAVYLCASSPGTTPYNEQFFGPGTRLTVL.

The gene calls are TRBV4-1 and TRBJ1-1; D is ambiguous. V gave up 0 bases and J gave up 3 bases, with 11 bases separating them. Germline CDR1 MGHRA, CDR2 YSYEKL. CDR3 length: 15 residues. The CDR3, as DNA: TGCGCCAGCAGCCAAGAGAATTCGCGGTACACTGAAGCTTTCTTT. Amino acid sequence: CASSQENSRYTEAFF.

This clonotype was counted at least ten times. This rearrangement joins TRBV7-9 to TRBJ2-5; D gene unclear. Germline V gene data show CDR1 as SEHNR and CDR2 as FQNEAQ (reference sequence). The CDR3 consists of 16 residues. Trimming shortened V by 8 bases and J by 5 bases, and 24 bases separated the two germline ends. Written as DNA, the CDR3 is TGTGCCAGCCGGCCCCCCGGACGACCGAGCAGGGAGACCCAGTACTTC. It translates to CASRPPGRPSRETQYF.

A few counts support this clonotype. The genes are TRBV11-2 and TRBJ2-5, with 12 bases identical to TRBD2. Germline V gene lookup returns CDR1 SGHAT and CDR2 FQNNGV. The CDR3 is 17 amino acids. J gave up 5 bases and V 2 bases, and 9 bases lay outside the gene matches. The CDR3 loop is CASSLTRLAGVWETQYF. The CDR3 DNA reads TGTGCCAGCAGCTTAACTAGACTAGCGGGAGTATGGGAGACCCAGTACTTC.

This clonotype was counted between two and nine times. V gene TRBV10-3 combines with J gene TRBJ2-7, with D perhaps matching TRBD1 or TRBD2 (5 bases each). The V gene's germline CDR1 is ENHRY and CDR2 SYGVKD. V gave up 2 bases and J gave up 3 bases, with 5 bases separating them. CDR3 length: 12 amino acids. The CDR3 region has the DNA TGTGCCATCAGTGAGGGGGGCTACGAGCAGTACTTC. As protein: CAISEGGYEQYF.

A few counts support this clonotype. The germline gene is not matched at one end of the junction; a read error may be the cause. This chain joins TRBV11-2 and TRBJ2-7; D is uncertain. The CDR3 has 11 residues. Germline loops: CDR1 SGHAT, CDR2 FQNNGV. CDR3 in amino acids: CASSLWGRSDF. For the CDR3, the DNA is TGTGCCAGCAGCTTATGGGGTCGTTCGGACTTC.

The chain combines TRBV18 with TRBJ2-1; the D gene is possibly TRBD1 (7 bases). The CDR3 contains 14 residues. Looked up from germline, CDR1 is KGHSH and CDR2 is LQKENI. The V and J ends lost 6 bases and 8 bases respectively, with 17 bases between them. In nucleotides, the CDR3 is TGTGCCAGCTCTCGGACTAAAGGGGGCCATGAGCAGTTCTTC. Amino acid sequence: CASSRTKGGHEQFF.

The V and J genes are TRBV7-6 and TRBJ1-1; weak D call: TRBD1 (6 bases). The germline V and J ends were trimmed by 5 bases and 4 bases, with 17 bases remaining between them. CDR1 and CDR2 (germline): SGHVS, FNYEAQ. The CDR3 extends over 15 amino acids. The CDR3 sequence: CASSPLTGPATEAFF. As DNA, the CDR3 is TGTGCCAGCAGCCCCCTAACAGGGCCCGCCACTGAAGCTTTCTTT.

This clonotype was observed a few times. The chain is built from TRBV7-2 and TRBJ2-7; D gene uncertain. Trimming removed 2 bases at V and 7 bases at J, with 9 bases between. Germline V CDR1 and CDR2: SGHTA, FQGNSA. The CDR3 contains 12 residues. CDR3: CASSLYSREQYF. In nucleotides, the CDR3 is TGTGCCAGCAGCTTATACTCACGAGAGCAGTACTTC.

The chain uses TRBV25-1 and TRBJ2-7; tentatively, D is TRBD1 or TRBD2 (5 bases each). V was shortened by 8 bases and J by 3 bases, with 14 bases between the two germline ends. The CDR3 sequence is 13 residues long. Germline lookup yields CDR1 MGHDK and CDR2 SYGVNS. The CDR3 here is CASGGQIGYEQYF. CDR3 bases: TGTGCCAGCGGAGGACAAATCGGCTACGAGCAGTACTTC.